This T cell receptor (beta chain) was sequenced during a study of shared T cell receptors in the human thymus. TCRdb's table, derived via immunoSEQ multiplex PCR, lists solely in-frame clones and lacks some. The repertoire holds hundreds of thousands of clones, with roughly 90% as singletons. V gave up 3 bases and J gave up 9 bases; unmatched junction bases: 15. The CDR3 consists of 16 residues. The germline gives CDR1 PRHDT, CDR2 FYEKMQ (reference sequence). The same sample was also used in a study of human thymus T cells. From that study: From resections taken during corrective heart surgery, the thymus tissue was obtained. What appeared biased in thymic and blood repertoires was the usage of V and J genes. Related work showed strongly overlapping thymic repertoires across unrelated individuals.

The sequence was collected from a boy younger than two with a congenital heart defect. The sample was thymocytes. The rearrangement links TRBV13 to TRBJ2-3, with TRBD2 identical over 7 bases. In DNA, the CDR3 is TGTGCCAGCAGCTTGTTTGGCGGGAGCCGTGCCGCGACGCAGTATTTT. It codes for CASSLFGGSRAATQYF.